There are many counts of the clone carrying this TCR beta chain. This library used approximately 390 ng RNA and molecular barcoded adaptors spanning alpha/delta and beta/gamma chains. Each CDR3 protein gets one entry after TCRdb re-called the reads with MiXCR. This sample carries about 38,000 distinct CDR3 sequences, roughly 13% of them seen once, and the ten largest clones take 27%. The sample belongs to a study of read filtering for tumor transcriptome and immune sequencing. The CDR3 is 15 amino acids. V lost 1 base and J lost 7; bases outside the gene matches: 5. CDR1 and CDR2 (germline): SGHDT, YYEEEE.

The sample comprised a population of CD138-negative cells sorted from bone marrow. This chain links TRBV5-6 with TRBJ2-1; 10 bases are a match to TRBD1. The clonotype originates from a donor aged 40 or older with multiple myeloma. CDR3 in amino acids: CASSLWDRGRNEQFF. CDR3 sequence (DNA): TGTGCCAGCAGCTTGTGGGACAGGGGTAGGAATGAGCAGTTCTTC.